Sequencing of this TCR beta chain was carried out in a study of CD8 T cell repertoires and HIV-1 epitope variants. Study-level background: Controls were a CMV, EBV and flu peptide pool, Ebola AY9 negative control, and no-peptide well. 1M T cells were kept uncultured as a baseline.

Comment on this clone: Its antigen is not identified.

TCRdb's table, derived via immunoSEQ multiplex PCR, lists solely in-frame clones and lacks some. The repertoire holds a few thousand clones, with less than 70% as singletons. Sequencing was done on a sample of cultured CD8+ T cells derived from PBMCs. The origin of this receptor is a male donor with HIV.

The CDR3 nucleotides read TGTGCCAGCAGTGAAGTGGGGGGGCGGCAAGAGACCCAGTACTTC. As protein: CASSEVGGRQETQYF. This chain links TRBV6-1 with TRBJ2-5; weak D call: TRBD2 (7 bases). This CDR3 is 15 amino acids long. Trimming took 1 base from V and 2 from J, leaving 11 bases between them. CDR1 and CDR2 from the germline V gene are MNHNS and SASEGT.